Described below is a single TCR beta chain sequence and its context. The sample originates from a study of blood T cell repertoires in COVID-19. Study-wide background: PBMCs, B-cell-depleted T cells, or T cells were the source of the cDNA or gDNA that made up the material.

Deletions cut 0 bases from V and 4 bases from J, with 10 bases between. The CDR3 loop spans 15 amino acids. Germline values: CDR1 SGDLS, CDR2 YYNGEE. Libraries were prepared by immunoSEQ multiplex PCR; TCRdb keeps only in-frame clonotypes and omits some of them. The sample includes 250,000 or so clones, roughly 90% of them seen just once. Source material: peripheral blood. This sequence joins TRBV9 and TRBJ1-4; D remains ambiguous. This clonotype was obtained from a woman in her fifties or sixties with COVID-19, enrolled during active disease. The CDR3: CASSVGPGSNEKLFF. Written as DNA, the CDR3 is TGTGCCAGCAGCGTAGGCCCGGGGAGTAATGAAAAACTGTTTTTT.